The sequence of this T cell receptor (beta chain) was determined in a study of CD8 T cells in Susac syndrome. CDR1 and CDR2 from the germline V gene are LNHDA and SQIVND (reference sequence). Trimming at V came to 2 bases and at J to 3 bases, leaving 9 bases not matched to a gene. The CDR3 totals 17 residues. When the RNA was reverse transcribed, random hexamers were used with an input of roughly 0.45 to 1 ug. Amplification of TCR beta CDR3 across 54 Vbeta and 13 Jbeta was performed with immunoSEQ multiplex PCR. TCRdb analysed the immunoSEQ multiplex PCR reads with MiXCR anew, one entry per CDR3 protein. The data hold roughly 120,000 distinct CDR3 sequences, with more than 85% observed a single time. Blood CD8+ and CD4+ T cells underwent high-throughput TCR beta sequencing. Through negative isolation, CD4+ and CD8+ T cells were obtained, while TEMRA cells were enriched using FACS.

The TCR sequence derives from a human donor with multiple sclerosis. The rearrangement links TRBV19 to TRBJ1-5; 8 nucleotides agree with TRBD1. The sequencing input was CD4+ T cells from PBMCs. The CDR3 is CASSIFMGGQANQPQHF. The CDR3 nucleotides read TGTGCCAGTAGTATATTTATGGGGGGACAGGCCAATCAGCCCCAGCATTTT.